A single sample is the source of the 11 T cell receptor beta chains below, sequenced in a study of post-analysis software for immune sequencing data. Findings of the study overall: When patients were compared with controls, about five TRBV segments were more frequent, TRBV5-6, TRBV5-1 and TRBV20-1 among them.

These receptors lack a known antigen. TCR beta cDNA libraries included unique molecular identifiers. TCRdb independently ran MiXCR on the PCR reads; one entry per CDR3 protein. The sample contains approximately 360,000 distinct CDR3 sequences, around a third of which appear only once. Sequenced material: blood. These receptors all stem from a girl aged 10 to 17 with multiple sclerosis.

The CDR3 DNA reads TGTGCCAGCAGCTTAAGACAGGGCATAAGCTATGGCTACACCTTC. It codes for CASSLRQGISYGYTF. This chain links TRBV7-8 with TRBJ1-2; 7 nucleotides agree with TRBD1. Germline V gene data show CDR1 as SGHVS and CDR2 as FQNEAQ. Trimming at V came to 2 bases and at J to 4 bases, leaving 7 bases not matched to a gene. The CDR3 is 15 amino acids.

CDR3 loop: CASSLTSGGAGELFF. CDR3 bases: TGTGCCAGCAGTTTGACTAGCGGGGGGGCCGGGGAGCTGTTTTTT. The chain employs TRBV12-3 or TRBV12-4 and TRBJ2-2, with 14 nucleotides matching TRBD2. This CDR3 has 15 amino acids. With V trimmed by 3 bases and J by 6 bases, 0 bases remained unmatched.

The CDR3 nucleotides are TGTGCCAGCAGCACCGATGGGACTCGTAATGAAAAACTGTTTTTT. The encoded protein is CASSTDGTRNEKLFF. The chain uses TRBV12-3 or TRBV12-4 and TRBJ1-4, with a possible D match to TRBD1 (5 bases). V was pared by 6 bases and J by 4 bases, with 15 bases between. CDR3 size: 15 residues.

This clonotype showed up just a few times. The rearrangement joins TRBV29-1 to TRBJ2-7; perhaps TRBD2 as D (6 bases). Trimming shortened V by 2 bases and J by 3 bases, and 8 bases separated the two germline ends. Germline values: CDR1 SQVTM, CDR2 ANQGSEA. This CDR3 spans 12 amino acids. CDR3 protein: CSVEMEGYEQYF. CDR3 nucleotide sequence: TGCAGCGTTGAAATGGAGGGCTACGAGCAGTACTTC.

This clonotype was detected only a few times. The genes are TRBV12-3 or TRBV12-4 and TRBJ2-3; D perhaps matches TRBD2 (6 bases). The CDR3 totals 16 residues. Trimming left V 3 bases short and J 5 bases short, with 18 bases between. The CDR3: CASSFSNLGGVDTQYF. CDR3 nucleotide sequence: TGTGCCAGCAGTTTCTCAAACCTAGGAGGGGTAGATACGCAGTATTTT.

This clonotype was seen a handful of times. The genes are TRBV6-2 or TRBV6-3 and TRBJ2-7; TRBD1 matches 7 bases. The CDR3 spans 14 residues. J gave up 0 bases and V 10 bases, and 9 bases lay outside the gene matches. CDR1 and CDR2 (germline): MNHEY, SVGEGT. DNA of the CDR3: TGTGCCACTCTCCGGGACAGAGTCTCCTACGAGCAGTACTTC. Translated: CATLRDRVSYEQYF.

The table lists this clonotype with a few counts. The gene calls are TRBV7-9 and TRBJ1-6; a possible D gene is TRBD1 (5 bases). The V end was cut by 6 bases, the J end by 6 bases, with 12 bases between. Germline V gene lookup returns CDR1 SEHNR and CDR2 FQNEAQ (reference sequence). The CDR3 covers 14 residues. The CDR3 sequence: CASSVGELNSPLHF. DNA for the CDR3: TGTGCCAGCAGTGTAGGGGAGCTTAATTCACCCCTCCACTTT.

A few counts support this clonotype. The chain has TRBV13 and TRBJ2-7; 9 bases map to TRBD2. This CDR3 spans 15 amino acids. The V segment lost 2 bases and the J segment 3 bases; nucleotides outside the gene matches: 5. Germline lookup yields CDR1 PRHDT and CDR2 FYEKMQ (reference sequence). CDR3 loop: CASSLMGSGGYEQYF. CDR3 DNA sequence: TGTGCCAGCAGCTTAATGGGTAGCGGGGGCTACGAGCAGTACTTC. The whole variable domain, remainder taken from reference TRBV13 and TRBJ2-7, is AAGVIQSPRHLIKEKRETATLKCYPIPRHDTVYWYQQGPGQDPQFLISFYEKMQSDKGSIPDRFSAQQFSDYHSELNMSSLELGDSALYFCASSLMGSGGYEQYFGPGTRLTVT.

The CDR3 DNA sequence: TGTGCCAGCACCCAGGGTAGCGGGGGGGCCTTCTACAATGAGCAGTTCTTC. As protein: CASTQGSGGAFYNEQFF. This sequence joins TRBV12-3 or TRBV12-4 and TRBJ2-1, with 11 bases that match TRBD2. Germline trimming cut 7 bases from V and 3 bases from J; bases unmatched to any gene: 11. CDR3 size: 17 residues.

CDR3 sequence: CASSYSRATYNEQFF. CDR3 nucleotides: TGTGCCAGCAGTTACTCACGAGCCACTTACAATGAGCAGTTCTTC. The chain joins TRBV6-7 to TRBJ2-1; D is ambiguous. TRBV6-7 is filed as an ORF, its function uncertain. The germline V and J ends were trimmed by 0 bases and 4 bases, with 10 bases remaining between them. The CDR3 consists of 15 residues.

There are many counts of this clonotype. The chain has TRBV29-1 and TRBJ2-5, with TRBD1 identical over 7 bases. With V trimmed by 7 bases and J by 4 bases, 3 bases remained unmatched. The CDR3 length is 11 residues. Germline V gene sequence: CDR1 SQVTM, CDR2 ANQGSEA. The CDR3 nucleotides are TGCAGCGGACAGGGTGGAGAGACCCAGTACTTC. Amino acids: CSGQGGETQYF.